This TCR beta chain is drawn from a study of blood T cell repertoires in COVID-19. Background on the study: Collection of acute and convalescent COVID-19 samples took place in the United States, Italy and Spain. PBMCs, B-cell-depleted T cells, or T cells provided the cDNA or gDNA that made up the material.

The CDR3 length is 15 residues. The V gene's germline CDR1 is SEHNR and CDR2 FQNEAQ (reference sequence). Germline trimming cut 5 bases from V and 1 base from J; bases unmatched to any gene: 5. Study processing details: Nucleated cell number was recorded as an estimate derived from reference gene primer amplification. TCRdb's table, derived via immunoSEQ multiplex PCR, lists solely in-frame clones and lacks some. V and J calls and clone size are given by that table; D and trimming were obtained from the DNA. In the table there are approximately 160,000 clones, 84% of which are singletons. The source material was peripheral blood. The V gene is TRBV7-9, the J gene TRBJ2-7; 10 bases agree with TRBD2. This sequence originates from a man younger than 35 with active or convalescent COVID-19. CDR3 in DNA: TGTGCCAGCAGCCCCGGGACTAGCGCATCCTACGAGCAGTACTTC. This sequence encodes CASSPGTSASYEQYF.